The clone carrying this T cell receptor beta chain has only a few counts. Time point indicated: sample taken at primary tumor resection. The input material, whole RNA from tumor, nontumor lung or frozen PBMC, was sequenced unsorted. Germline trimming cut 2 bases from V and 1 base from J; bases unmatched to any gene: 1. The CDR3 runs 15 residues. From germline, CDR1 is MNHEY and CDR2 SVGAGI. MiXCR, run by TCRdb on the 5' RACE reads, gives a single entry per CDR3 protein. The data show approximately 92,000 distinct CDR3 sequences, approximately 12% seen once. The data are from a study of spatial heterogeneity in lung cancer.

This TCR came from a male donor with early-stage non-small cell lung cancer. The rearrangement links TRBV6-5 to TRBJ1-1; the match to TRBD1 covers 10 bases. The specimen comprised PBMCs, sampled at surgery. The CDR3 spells CASSYGDRGNTEAFF. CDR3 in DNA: TGTGCCAGCAGTTACGGGGACAGGGGGAACACTGAAGCTTTCTTT.